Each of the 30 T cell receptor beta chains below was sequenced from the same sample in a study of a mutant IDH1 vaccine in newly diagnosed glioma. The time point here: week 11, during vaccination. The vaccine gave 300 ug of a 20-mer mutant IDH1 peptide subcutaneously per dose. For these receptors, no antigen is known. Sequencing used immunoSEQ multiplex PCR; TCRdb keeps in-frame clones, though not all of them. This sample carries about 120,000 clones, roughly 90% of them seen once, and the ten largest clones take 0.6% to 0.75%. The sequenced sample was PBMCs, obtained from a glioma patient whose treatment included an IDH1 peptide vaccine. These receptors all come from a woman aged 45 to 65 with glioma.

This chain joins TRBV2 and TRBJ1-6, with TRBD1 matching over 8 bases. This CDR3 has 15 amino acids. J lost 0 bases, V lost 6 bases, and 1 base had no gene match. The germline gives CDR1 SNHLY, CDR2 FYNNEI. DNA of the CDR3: TGTGCCAGCAGGGACAGGGCCTCCTATAATTCACCCCTCCACTTT. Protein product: CASRDRASYNSPLHF.

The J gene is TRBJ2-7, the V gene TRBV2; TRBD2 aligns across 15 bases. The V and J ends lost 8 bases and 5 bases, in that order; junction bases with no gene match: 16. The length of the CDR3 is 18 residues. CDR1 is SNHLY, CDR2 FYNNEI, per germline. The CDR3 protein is CASGRLGTSGRRDDEQYF. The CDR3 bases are TGTGCCAGCGGAAGACTTGGGACTAGCGGGAGGCGTGACGACGAGCAGTACTTC.

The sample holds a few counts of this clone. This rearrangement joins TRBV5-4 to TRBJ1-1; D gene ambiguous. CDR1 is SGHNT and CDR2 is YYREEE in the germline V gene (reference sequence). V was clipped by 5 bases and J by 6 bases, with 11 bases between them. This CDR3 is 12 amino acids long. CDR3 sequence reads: CASRTLGAEAFF. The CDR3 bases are TGTGCCAGCAGGACACTCGGGGCTGAAGCTTTCTTT.

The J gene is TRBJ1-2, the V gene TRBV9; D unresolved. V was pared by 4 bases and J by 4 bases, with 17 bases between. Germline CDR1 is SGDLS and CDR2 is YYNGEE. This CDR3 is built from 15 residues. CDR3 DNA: TGTGCCAGCAGCCCTAACATGGAAATAGGCTATGGCTACACCTTC. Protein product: CASSPNMEIGYGYTF.

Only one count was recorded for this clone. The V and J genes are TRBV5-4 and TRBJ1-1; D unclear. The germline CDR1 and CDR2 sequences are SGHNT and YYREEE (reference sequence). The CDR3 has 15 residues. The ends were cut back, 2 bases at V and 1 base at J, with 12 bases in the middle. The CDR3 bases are TGTGCCAGCAGCTTTGGTGAGAAAAGGAACACTGAAGCTTTCTTT. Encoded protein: CASSFGEKRNTEAFF.

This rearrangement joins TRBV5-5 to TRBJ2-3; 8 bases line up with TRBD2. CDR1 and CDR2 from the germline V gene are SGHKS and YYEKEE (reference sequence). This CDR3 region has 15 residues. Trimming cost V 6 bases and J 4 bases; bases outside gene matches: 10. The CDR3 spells CASTPEERESDTQYF. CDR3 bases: TGTGCCAGCACCCCGGAGGAGCGGGAGTCAGATACGCAGTATTTT.

CDR3 loop: CASSLTDRRGNEQFF. The CDR3 DNA sequence: TGTGCCAGCAGTCTAACGGACCGTCGCGGCAATGAGCAGTTCTTC. The chain has TRBV28 and TRBJ2-1; no firm D call. V lost 5 bases and J 6 bases, leaving 17 bases between the germline ends. Looked up from germline, CDR1 is MDHEN and CDR2 is SYDVKM. The CDR3 totals 15 residues.

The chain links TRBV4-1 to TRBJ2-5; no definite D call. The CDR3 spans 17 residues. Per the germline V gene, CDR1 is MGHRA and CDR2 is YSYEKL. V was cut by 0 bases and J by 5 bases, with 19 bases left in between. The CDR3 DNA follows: TGCGCCAGCAGCCAAGACCCCGGCCCCAGTTGGCGGGAGACCCAGTACTTC. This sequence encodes CASSQDPGPSWRETQYF.

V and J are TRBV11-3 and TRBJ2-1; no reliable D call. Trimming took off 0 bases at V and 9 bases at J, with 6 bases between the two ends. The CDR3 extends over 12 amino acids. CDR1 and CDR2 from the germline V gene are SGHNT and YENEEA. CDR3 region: CASSLEGSEQFF. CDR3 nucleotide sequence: TGTGCCAGCAGCTTAGAGGGTAGTGAGCAGTTCTTC.

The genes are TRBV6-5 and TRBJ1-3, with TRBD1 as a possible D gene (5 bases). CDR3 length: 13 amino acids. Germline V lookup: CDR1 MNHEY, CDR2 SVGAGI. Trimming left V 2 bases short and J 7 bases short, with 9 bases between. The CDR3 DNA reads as TGTGCCAGCAGTTACGGGCGGGGGAACACCATATATTTT. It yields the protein CASSYGRGNTIYF.

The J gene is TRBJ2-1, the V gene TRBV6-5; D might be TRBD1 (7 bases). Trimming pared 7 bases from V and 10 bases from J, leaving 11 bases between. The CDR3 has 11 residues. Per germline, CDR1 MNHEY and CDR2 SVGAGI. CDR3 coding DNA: TGTGCCAGCACCAGGGGGGACGAGCAGTTCTTC. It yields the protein CASTRGDEQFF.

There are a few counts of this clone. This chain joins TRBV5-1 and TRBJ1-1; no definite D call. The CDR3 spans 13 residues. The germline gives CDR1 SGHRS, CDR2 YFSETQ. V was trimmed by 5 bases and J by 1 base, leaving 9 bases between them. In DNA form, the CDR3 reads TGCGCCAGCAGGGCAACACCGAACACTGAAGCTTTCTTT. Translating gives CASRATPNTEAFF.

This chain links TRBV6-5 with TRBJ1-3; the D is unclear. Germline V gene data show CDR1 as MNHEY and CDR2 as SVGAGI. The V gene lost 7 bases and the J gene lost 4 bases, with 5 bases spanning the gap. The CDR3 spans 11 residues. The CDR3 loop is CASNRGNTIYF. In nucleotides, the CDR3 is TGTGCCAGCAACCGGGGAAACACCATATATTTT.

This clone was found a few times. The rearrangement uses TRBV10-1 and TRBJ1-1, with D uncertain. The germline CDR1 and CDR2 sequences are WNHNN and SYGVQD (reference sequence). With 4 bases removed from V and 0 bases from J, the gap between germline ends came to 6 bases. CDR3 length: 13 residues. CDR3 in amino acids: CASSGLLNTEAFF. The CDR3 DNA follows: TGCGCCAGCAGTGGCCTATTGAACACTGAAGCTTTCTTT.

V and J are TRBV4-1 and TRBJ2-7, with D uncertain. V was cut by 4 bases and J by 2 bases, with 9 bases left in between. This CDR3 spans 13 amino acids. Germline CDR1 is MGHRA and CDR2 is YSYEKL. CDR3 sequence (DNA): TGCGCCAGCAGCCGCCAAGCCCCCTACGAGCAGTACTTC. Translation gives CASSRQAPYEQYF.

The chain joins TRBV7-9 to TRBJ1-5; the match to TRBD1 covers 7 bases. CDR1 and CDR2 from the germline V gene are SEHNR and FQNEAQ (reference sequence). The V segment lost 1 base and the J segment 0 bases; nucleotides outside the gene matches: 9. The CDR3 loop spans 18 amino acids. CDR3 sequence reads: CASSLGGGVGSSNQPQHF. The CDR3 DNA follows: TGTGCCAGCAGCTTAGGAGGGGGCGTTGGGTCTAGCAATCAGCCCCAGCATTTT.

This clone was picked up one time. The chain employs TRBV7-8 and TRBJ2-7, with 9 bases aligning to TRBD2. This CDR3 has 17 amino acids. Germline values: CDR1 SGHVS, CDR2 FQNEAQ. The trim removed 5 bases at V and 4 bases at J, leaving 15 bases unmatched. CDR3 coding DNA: TGTGCCAGCAGCCCCGGGGGGATTAGCGGGGGTCTATACGAGCAGTACTTC. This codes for CASSPGGISGGLYEQYF. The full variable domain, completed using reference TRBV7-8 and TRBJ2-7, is GAGVSQSPRYKVAKRGQDVALRCDPISGHVSLFWYQQALGQGPEFLTYFQNEAQLDKSGLPSDRFFAERPEGSVSTLKIQRTQQEDSAVYLCASSPGGISGGLYEQYFGPGTRLTVT.

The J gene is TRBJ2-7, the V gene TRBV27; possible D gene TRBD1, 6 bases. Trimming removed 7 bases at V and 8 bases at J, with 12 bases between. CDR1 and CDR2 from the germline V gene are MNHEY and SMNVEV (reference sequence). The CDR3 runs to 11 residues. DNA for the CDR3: TGTGCCAGCAACAGAGGGGGAAAGCAGTACTTC. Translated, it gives CASNRGGKQYF.

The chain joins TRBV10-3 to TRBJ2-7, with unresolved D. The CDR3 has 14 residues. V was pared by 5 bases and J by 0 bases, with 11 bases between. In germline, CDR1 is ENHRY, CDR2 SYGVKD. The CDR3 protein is CAISPVGNSYEQYF. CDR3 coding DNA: TGTGCCATCAGTCCGGTGGGCAACTCCTACGAGCAGTACTTC.

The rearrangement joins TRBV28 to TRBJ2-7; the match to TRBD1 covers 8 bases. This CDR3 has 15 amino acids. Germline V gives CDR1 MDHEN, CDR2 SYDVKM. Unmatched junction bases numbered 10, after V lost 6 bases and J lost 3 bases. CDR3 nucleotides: TGTGCCAGCAGCGGACAGGGAGCGCTTTTCTACGAGCAGTACTTC. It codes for CASSGQGALFYEQYF. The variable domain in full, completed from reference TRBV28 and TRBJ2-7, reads DVKVTQSSRYLVKRTGEKVFLECVQDMDHENMFWYRQDPGLGLRLIYFSYDVKMKEKGDIPEGYSVSREKKERFSLILESASTNQTSMYLCASSGQGALFYEQYFGPGTRLTVT.

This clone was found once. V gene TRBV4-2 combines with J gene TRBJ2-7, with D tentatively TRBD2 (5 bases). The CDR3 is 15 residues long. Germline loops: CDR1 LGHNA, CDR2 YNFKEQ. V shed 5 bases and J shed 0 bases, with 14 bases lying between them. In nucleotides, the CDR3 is TGTGCCAGCAGCGCCCCCGGTCGGGGCTCCTACGAGCAGTACTTC. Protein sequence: CASSAPGRGSYEQYF.

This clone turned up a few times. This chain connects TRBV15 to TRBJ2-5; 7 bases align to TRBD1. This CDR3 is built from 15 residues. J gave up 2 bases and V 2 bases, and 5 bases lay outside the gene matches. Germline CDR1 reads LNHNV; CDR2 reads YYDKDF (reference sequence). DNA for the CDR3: TGTGCCACCAGCAGACCAGAGGGGGCTCAAGAGACCCAGTACTTC. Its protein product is CATSRPEGAQETQYF.

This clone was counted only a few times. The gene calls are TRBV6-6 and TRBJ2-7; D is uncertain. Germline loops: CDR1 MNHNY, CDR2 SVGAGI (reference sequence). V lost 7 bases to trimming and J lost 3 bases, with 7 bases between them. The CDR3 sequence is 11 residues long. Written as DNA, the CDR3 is TGTGCCAGCACCTCAGTCTACGAGCAGTACTTC. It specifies CASTSVYEQYF.

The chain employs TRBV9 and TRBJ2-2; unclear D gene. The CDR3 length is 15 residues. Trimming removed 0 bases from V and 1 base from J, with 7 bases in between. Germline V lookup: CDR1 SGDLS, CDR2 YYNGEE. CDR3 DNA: TGTGCCAGCAGCGTAGATCCACGGAACACCGGGGAGCTGTTTTTT. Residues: CASSVDPRNTGELFF.

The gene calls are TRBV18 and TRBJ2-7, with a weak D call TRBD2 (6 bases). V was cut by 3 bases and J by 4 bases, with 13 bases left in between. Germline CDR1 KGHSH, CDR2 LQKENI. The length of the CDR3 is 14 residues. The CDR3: CASSPSGRRYEQYF. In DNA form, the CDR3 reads TGTGCCAGCTCACCGTCCGGGAGAAGGTACGAGCAGTACTTC.

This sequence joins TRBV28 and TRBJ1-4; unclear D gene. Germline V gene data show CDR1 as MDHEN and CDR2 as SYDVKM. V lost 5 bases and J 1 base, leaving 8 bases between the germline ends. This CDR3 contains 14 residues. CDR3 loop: CASSGRGTNEKLFF. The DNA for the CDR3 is TGTGCCAGCAGTGGACGGGGAACTAATGAAAAACTGTTTTTT.

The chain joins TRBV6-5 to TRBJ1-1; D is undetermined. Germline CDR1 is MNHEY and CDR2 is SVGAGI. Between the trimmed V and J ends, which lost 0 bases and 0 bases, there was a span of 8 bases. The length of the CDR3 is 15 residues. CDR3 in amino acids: CASSYSPGLNTEAFF. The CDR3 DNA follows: TGTGCCAGCAGTTACTCGCCAGGACTGAACACTGAAGCTTTCTTT.

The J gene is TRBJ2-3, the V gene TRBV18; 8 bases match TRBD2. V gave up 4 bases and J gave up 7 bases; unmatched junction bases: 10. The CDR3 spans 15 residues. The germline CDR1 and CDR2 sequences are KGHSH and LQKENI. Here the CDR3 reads CASSHTGTSLYTQYF. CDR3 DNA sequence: TGTGCCAGCTCACATACCGGGACTAGTCTTTATACGCAGTATTTT.

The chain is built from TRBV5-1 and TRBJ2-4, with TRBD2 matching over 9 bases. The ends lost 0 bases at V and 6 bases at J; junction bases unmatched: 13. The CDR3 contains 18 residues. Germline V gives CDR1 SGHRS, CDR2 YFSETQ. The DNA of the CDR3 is TGCGCCAGCAGCTTGGCCGTTAGCGGGAGTTCATGGGGAAACATTCAGTACTTC. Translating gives CASSLAVSGSSWGNIQYF. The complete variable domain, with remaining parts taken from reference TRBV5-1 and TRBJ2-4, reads KAGVTQTPRYLIKTRGQQVTLSCSPISGHRSVSWYQQTPGQGLQFLFEYFSETQRNKGNFPGRFSGRQFSNSRSEMNVSTLELGDSALYLCASSLAVSGSSWGNIQYFGAGTRLSVL.

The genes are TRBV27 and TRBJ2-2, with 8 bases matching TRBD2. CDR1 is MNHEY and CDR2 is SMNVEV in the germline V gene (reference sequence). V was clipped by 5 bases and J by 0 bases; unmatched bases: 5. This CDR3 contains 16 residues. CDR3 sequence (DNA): TGTGCCAGCAGTATGTTTAGCGGGACGAACACCGGGGAGCTGTTTTTT. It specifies CASSMFSGTNTGELFF.